A single sample is the source of the 22 T cell receptor beta chains below, sequenced in a study of T cell responses to AZD1222 COVID-19 vaccine. Clones were read by immunoSEQ multiplex PCR, and TCRdb kept only the in-frame ones, dropping some. The data contain more than 85,000 clones, about 90% of them seen just once; the ten biggest clones take up under 10%. Here the sequenced sample was peripheral blood, taken on day 0 of AZD1222 vaccination. The receptors derive from an adult in good health.

V and J are TRBV24-1 and TRBJ1-5; D perhaps matches TRBD1 (6 bases). CDR3 length: 16 amino acids. V dropped 5 bases and J dropped 3 bases, with 16 bases sitting between them. CDR1 KGHDR and CDR2 SFDVKD come from the germline V gene. CDR3 in amino acids: CATSGPGRGNNQPQHF. CDR3 DNA sequence: TGTGCCACCAGTGGTCCCGGGAGGGGGAACAATCAGCCCCAGCATTTT.

This clone was detected a few times. The chain joins TRBV19 to TRBJ2-2, with TRBD2 as a possible D gene (6 bases). The CDR3 sequence is 15 residues long. Per the germline V gene, CDR1 is LNHDA and CDR2 is SQIVND (reference sequence). Trimming shortened V by 6 bases and J by 1 base, and 12 bases separated the two germline ends. The DNA for the CDR3 is TGTGCCAGTAGCTCGACGGGGGAGAACACCGGGGAGCTGTTTTTT. This gives the protein CASSSTGENTGELFF. The variable domain in full, completed from reference TRBV19 and TRBJ2-2, reads DGGITQSPKYLFRKEGQNVTLSCEQNLNHDAMYWYRQDPGQGLRLIYYSQIVNDFQKGDIAEGYSVSREKKESFPLTVTSAQKNPTAFYLCASSSTGENTGELFFGEGSRLTVL.

This chain joins TRBV2 and TRBJ1-1; D not resolved. Germline CDR1 and CDR2: SNHLY and FYNNEI. The CDR3 runs to 13 residues. The V and J ends lost 5 bases and 1 base respectively, with 8 bases between them. This chain's CDR3 is CASSISANTEAFF. CDR3 bases: TGTGCCAGCAGTATATCAGCGAACACTGAAGCTTTCTTT.

This clone showed up just a few times. The chain carries TRBV7-9 and TRBJ1-4, with TRBD1 matching 8 bases. Per germline, CDR1 SEHNR and CDR2 FQNEAQ (reference sequence). V was clipped by 4 bases and J by 5 bases; unmatched bases: 3. The CDR3 sequence is 14 residues long. This CDR3 is CASSSQGVNEKLFF. The CDR3 DNA is TGTGCCAGCAGCTCACAGGGGGTAAATGAAAAACTGTTTTTT.

V usage is TRBV5-5 and J usage is TRBJ1-3, with 8 bases fitting TRBD1. V was pared by 0 bases and J by 5 bases, with 10 bases of the junction left unmatched. The CDR3 has 17 amino acids. Germline lookup yields CDR1 SGHKS and CDR2 YYEKEE (reference sequence). CDR3 amino acids: CASSLALGQGLRNTIYF. CDR3 nucleotide sequence: TGTGCCAGCAGCTTGGCTCTCGGACAGGGACTACGAAACACCATATATTTT.

V usage is TRBV12-3 or TRBV12-4 and J usage is TRBJ1-1; D perhaps matches TRBD1 (6 bases). Trimming took 6 bases from V and 6 from J, leaving 8 bases between them. The CDR3 spans 11 residues. CDR3 residues: CASRQGPEAFF. The CDR3 coding sequence is TGTGCCAGCAGACAGGGCCCTGAAGCTTTCTTT.

The chain combines TRBV30 with TRBJ1-1; D uncertain. V gave up 0 bases and J gave up 8 bases, with 7 bases separating them. Germline CDR1 is GTSNPN and CDR2 is SVGIG (reference sequence). The CDR3 totals 11 residues. Written as DNA, the CDR3 is TGTGCCTGGAGTGTACCCGGGGAAGCTTTCTTT. Translated: CAWSVPGEAFF.

V and J are TRBV5-4 and TRBJ2-7; D uncertain. The V end lost 0 bases, the J end lost 1 base, and 11 bases lay between the germline ends. The CDR3 is 15 residues long. CDR1 is SGHNT and CDR2 is YYREEE in the germline V gene (reference sequence). The CDR3 sequence is CASSLAPGPSYEQYF. The DNA of the CDR3 is TGTGCCAGCAGCTTGGCGCCAGGACCTTCCTACGAGCAGTACTTC.

This clone occurred once. The chain carries TRBV4-2 and TRBJ1-6; D gene unclear. The germline V and J ends were trimmed by 0 bases and 6 bases, with 12 bases remaining between them. Germline lookup yields CDR1 LGHNA and CDR2 YNFKEQ. The CDR3 loop spans 16 amino acids. CDR3 sequence: CASSQETGFGNSPLHF. CDR3 DNA sequence: TGTGCCAGCAGCCAAGAGACCGGGTTTGGTAATTCACCCCTCCACTTT.

This clone was detected only once. The chain couples TRBV18 to TRBJ1-4, with 8 bases lining up with TRBD1. This CDR3 contains 15 residues. After removal of 5 bases from V and 3 bases from J, the junction contained 5 bases not matched to a gene. The germline CDR1 and CDR2 sequences are KGHSH and LQKENI. CDR3: CASSSRQGPNEKLFF. The CDR3 nucleotides read TGTGCCAGCTCATCTCGACAGGGGCCTAATGAAAAACTGTTTTTT.

The V call is TRBV27, the J call TRBJ2-1, with a tentative D call TRBD1 (6 bases). The germline V gene has CDR1 MNHEY and CDR2 SMNVEV (reference sequence). The V gene lost 8 bases and the J gene lost 13 bases, with 21 bases spanning the gap. The CDR3 length is 13 residues. The CDR3 here is CASSLGQIRSQFF. The CDR3 nucleotides read TGTGCCAGCTCGCTGGGACAAATCCGGTCTCAGTTCTTC.

The CDR3 spells CASSFSVSYEQYF. The CDR3 coding sequence is TGTGCCAGCAGTTTTTCAGTATCCTACGAGCAGTACTTC. The chain carries TRBV12-3 or TRBV12-4 and TRBJ2-7; D remains unclear. Trimming removed 3 bases from V and 1 base from J, with 7 bases in between. There are 13 residues in the CDR3.

This clone was detected once. The rearrangement joins TRBV20-1 to TRBJ2-2; D gene unclear. CDR1 is DFQATT and CDR2 is SNEGSKA in the germline V gene (reference sequence). The CDR3 is 11 amino acids. The germline V and J ends were trimmed by 3 bases and 5 bases, with 4 bases remaining between them. CDR3 amino acids: CSARGTGELFF. The CDR3 coding sequence is TGCAGTGCTAGGGGTACCGGGGAGCTGTTTTTT.

This chain links TRBV4-1 with TRBJ1-6; 8 positions agree with TRBD1. This CDR3 spans 16 amino acids. Germline assignment: CDR1 MGHRA and CDR2 YSYEKL. The ends lost 0 bases at V and 6 bases at J; junction bases unmatched: 4. CDR3 residues: CASSQETGALNSPLHF. For the CDR3, the DNA is TGCGCCAGCAGCCAAGAGACAGGGGCACTTAATTCACCCCTCCACTTT.

V usage is TRBV3-1 (or the pseudogene TRBV3-2) and J usage is TRBJ2-7; 8 bases map to TRBD2. The CDR3 has 14 amino acids. From germline, CDR1 is LGHDT and CDR2 YNNKEL (reference sequence). Trimming at V came to 5 bases and at J to 1 base, leaving 4 bases not matched to a gene. CDR3: CASSSTSGSYEQYF. DNA for the CDR3: TGTGCCAGCAGCTCAACTAGCGGATCCTACGAGCAGTACTTC.

This clone has just one count. The chain employs TRBV13 and TRBJ2-7; the D gene could be TRBD1 or TRBD2 (5 bases each). CDR1 and CDR2 (germline): PRHDT, FYEKMQ (reference sequence). This CDR3 region has 16 residues. Trimming took 5 bases from V and 0 from J, leaving 17 bases between them. The CDR3 is CASSGWGRRSSYEQYF. CDR3 DNA sequence: TGTGCCAGCAGCGGATGGGGACGGAGGAGCTCCTACGAGCAGTACTTC.

This chain uses TRBV5-6 with TRBJ1-3; D is possibly TRBD1 (6 bases). Germline CDR1 SGHDT, CDR2 YYEEEE. The CDR3 runs 13 residues. The V end was cut by 4 bases, the J end by 5 bases, with 10 bases between. DNA for the CDR3: TGTGCCAGCAGCCCACAGGGTCGAAACACCATATATTTT. Translating it yields CASSPQGRNTIYF.

CDR3 bases: TGTGCCAGCAGCGCAGTGGGGACCGGGGAGCTGTTTTTT. As protein: CASSAVGTGELFF. The chain couples TRBV7-8 to TRBJ2-2, with D uncertain. Germline V gene data show CDR1 as SGHVS and CDR2 as FQNEAQ. The CDR3 loop spans 13 amino acids. V was trimmed by 5 bases and J by 5 bases, leaving 9 bases between them. Full variable domain (remainder filled in from reference TRBV7-8 and TRBJ2-2): GAGVSQSPRYKVAKRGQDVALRCDPISGHVSLFWYQQALGQGPEFLTYFQNEAQLDKSGLPSDRFFAERPEGSVSTLKIQRTQQEDSAVYLCASSAVGTGELFFGEGSRLTVL.

The table lists this clone with a count of one. The chain recombines TRBV6-5 with TRBJ2-3, with D perhaps matching TRBD1 (6 bases). CDR3 length: 15 amino acids. With 6 bases removed from V and 3 bases from J, the gap between germline ends came to 16 bases. Per the germline V gene, CDR1 is MNHEY and CDR2 is SVGAGI. The CDR3 region has the DNA TGTGCCAGCAGCCGCGACCTCAGGGGAACAGATACGCAGTATTTT. Protein product: CASSRDLRGTDTQYF.

The J gene is TRBJ1-1, the V gene TRBV3-1 (or the pseudogene TRBV3-2); 8 nucleotides align to TRBD1. With V trimmed by 3 bases and J by 1 base, 4 bases remained unmatched. The CDR3 runs 15 residues. The germline gives CDR1 LGHDT, CDR2 YNNKEL (reference sequence). CDR3 in amino acids: CASSHPGQGNTEAFF. The CDR3 nucleotides read TGTGCCAGCAGCCATCCCGGACAGGGGAACACTGAAGCTTTCTTT.

This clone has only one observation. This chain links TRBV2 with TRBJ1-4; 7 nucleotides align to TRBD1. Germline V gene lookup returns CDR1 SNHLY and CDR2 FYNNEI. This CDR3 has 14 residues. With V trimmed by 7 bases and J by 2 bases, 4 bases remained unmatched. The CDR3 bases are TGTGCCAGCACGGGGACAGTCACTAATGAAAAACTGTTTTTT. It is translated as CASTGTVTNEKLFF. Full variable domain (remainder filled in from reference TRBV2 and TRBJ1-4): EPEVTQTPSHQVTQMGQEVILRCVPISNHLYFYWYRQILGQKVEFLVSFYNNEISEKSEIFDDQFSVERPDGSNFTLKIRSTKLEDSAMYFCASTGTVTNEKLFFGSGTQLSVL.

The rearrangement joins TRBV3-1 (or the pseudogene TRBV3-2) to TRBJ2-7, with 8 bases aligning to TRBD1. The CDR3 sequence is 14 residues long. J lost 6 bases, V lost 0 bases, and 4 bases had no gene match. CDR1 is LGHDT and CDR2 is YNNKEL in the germline V gene (reference sequence). The CDR3 reads CASSQEDRDREQYF. The CDR3 DNA follows: TGTGCCAGCAGCCAAGAGGACAGGGACCGCGAGCAGTACTTC.